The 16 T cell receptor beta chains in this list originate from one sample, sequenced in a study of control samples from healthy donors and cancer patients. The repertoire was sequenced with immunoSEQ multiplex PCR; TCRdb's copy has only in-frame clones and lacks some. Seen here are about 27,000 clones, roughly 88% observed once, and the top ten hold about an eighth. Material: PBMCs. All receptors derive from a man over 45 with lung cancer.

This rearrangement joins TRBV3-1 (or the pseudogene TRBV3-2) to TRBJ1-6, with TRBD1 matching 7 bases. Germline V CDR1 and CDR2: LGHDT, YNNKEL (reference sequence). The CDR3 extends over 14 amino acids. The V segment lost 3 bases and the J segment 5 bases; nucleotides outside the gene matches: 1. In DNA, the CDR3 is TGTGCCAGCAGCCAGGGACAGCATAATTCACCCCTCCACTTT. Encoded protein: CASSQGQHNSPLHF.

CDR3 sequence reads: CASSILVGPGQPQHF. The CDR3 coding sequence is TGTGCCAGCAGCATATTAGTAGGGCCTGGGCAGCCCCAGCATTTT. The rearrangement links TRBV27 to TRBJ1-5; D gene uncertain. V was trimmed by 6 bases and J by 7 bases, leaving 19 bases between them. CDR1 and CDR2 from the germline V gene are MNHEY and SMNVEV (reference sequence). This CDR3 is built from 15 residues.

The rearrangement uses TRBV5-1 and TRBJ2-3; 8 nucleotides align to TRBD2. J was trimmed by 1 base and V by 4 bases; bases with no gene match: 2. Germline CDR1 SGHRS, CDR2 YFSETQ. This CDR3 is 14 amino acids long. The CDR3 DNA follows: TGCGCCAGCAGCCAACTAGCGGGCACAGATACGCAGTATTTT. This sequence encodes CASSQLAGTDTQYF.

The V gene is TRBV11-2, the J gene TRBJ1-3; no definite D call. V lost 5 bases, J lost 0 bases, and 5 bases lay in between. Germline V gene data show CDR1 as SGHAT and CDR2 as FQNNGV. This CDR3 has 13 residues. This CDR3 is CASSIYSGNTIYF. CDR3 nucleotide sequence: TGTGCCAGCAGCATTTACTCTGGAAACACCATATATTTT.

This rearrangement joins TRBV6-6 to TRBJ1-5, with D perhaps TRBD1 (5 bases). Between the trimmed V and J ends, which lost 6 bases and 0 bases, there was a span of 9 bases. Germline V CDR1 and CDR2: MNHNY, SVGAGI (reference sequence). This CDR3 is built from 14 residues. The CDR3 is CASRAGYSNQPQHF. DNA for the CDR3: TGTGCCAGCAGGGCAGGGTATAGCAATCAGCCCCAGCATTTT.

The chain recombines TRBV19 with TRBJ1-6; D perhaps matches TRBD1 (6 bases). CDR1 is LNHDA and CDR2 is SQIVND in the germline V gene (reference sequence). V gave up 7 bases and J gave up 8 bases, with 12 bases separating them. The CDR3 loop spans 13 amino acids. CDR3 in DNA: TGTGCCAGTAATACAGGGATTGATTCACCCCTCCACTTT. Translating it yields CASNTGIDSPLHF.

The CDR3 DNA follows: TGTGCCTGGAGTGCCATAGGGGGCCTAAGCGAGCAGTACTTC. It specifies CAWSAIGGLSEQYF. The chain has TRBV30 and TRBJ2-7, with TRBD1 matching over 7 bases. The CDR3 extends over 14 amino acids. Germline V gives CDR1 GTSNPN, CDR2 SVGIG (reference sequence). Germline trimming cut 1 base from V and 6 bases from J; bases unmatched to any gene: 9.

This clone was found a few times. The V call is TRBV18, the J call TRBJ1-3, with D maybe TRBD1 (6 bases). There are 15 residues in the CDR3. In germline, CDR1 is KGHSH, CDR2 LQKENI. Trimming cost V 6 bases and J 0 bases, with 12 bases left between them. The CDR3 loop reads CASSPQGNSGNTIYF. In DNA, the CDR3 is TGTGCCAGCTCGCCCCAGGGGAACTCTGGAAACACCATATATTTT.

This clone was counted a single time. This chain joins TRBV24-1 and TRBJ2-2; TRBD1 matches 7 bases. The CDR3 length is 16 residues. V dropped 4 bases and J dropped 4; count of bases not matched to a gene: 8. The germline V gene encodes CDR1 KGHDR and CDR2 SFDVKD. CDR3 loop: CATSENRGMSTGELFF. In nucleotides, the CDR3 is TGTGCCACCAGTGAGAACAGGGGAATGAGCACCGGGGAGCTGTTTTTT.

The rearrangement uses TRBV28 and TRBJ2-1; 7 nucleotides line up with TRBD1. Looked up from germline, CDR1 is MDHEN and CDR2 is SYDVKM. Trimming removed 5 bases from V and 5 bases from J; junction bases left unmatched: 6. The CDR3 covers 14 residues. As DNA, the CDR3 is TGTGCCAGCAGTAGGCCACAGGGGCACAATGAGCAGTTCTTC. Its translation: CASSRPQGHNEQFF.

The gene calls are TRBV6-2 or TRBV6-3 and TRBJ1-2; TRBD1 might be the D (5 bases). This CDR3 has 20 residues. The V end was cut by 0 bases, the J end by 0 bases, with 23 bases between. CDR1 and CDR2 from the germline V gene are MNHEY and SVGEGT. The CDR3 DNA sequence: TGTGCCAGCAGTTACTCCGCCGGAACCGGCAGGGCAAAAGCTAACTATGGCTACACCTTC. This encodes CASSYSAGTGRAKANYGYTF.

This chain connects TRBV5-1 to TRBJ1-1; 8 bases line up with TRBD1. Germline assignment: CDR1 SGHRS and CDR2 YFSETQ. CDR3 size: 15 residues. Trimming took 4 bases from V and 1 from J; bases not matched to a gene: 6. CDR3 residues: CASSTTGDENTEAFF. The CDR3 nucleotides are TGCGCCAGCAGCACGACAGGGGACGAGAACACTGAAGCTTTCTTT.

The CDR3 loop is CVILSSYNEQFF. CDR3 DNA sequence: TGTGTCATACTCAGCTCCTACAATGAGCAGTTCTTC. V is TRBV6-5 and J is TRBJ2-1; D is undetermined. The germline CDR1 and CDR2 sequences are MNHEY and SVGAGI. There are 12 residues in the CDR3.

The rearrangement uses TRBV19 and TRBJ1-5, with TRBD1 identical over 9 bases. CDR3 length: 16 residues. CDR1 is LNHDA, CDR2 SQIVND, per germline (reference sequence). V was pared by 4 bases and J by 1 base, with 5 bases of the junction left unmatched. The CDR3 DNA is TGTGCCAGTAGTAGAGACAGGGGGAGAAGCAATCAGCCCCAGCATTTT. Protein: CASSRDRGRSNQPQHF.

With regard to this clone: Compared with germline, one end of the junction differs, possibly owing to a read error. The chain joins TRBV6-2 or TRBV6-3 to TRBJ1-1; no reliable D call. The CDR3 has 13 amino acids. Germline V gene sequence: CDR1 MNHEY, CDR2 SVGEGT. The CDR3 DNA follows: TGTGCCACCAGTACACCCACGAACACTGAAGCTTTCTTT. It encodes CATSTPTNTEAFF.

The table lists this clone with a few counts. CDR3 residues: CASSLANDYGYTF. The CDR3 coding sequence is TGTGCCAGCAGCTTAGCGAACGACTATGGCTACACCTTC. The chain uses TRBV7-8 and TRBJ1-2; D gene ambiguous. Germline V CDR1 and CDR2: SGHVS, FQNEAQ. The CDR3 contains 13 residues. V was cut by 0 bases and J by 3 bases, with 5 bases left in between.